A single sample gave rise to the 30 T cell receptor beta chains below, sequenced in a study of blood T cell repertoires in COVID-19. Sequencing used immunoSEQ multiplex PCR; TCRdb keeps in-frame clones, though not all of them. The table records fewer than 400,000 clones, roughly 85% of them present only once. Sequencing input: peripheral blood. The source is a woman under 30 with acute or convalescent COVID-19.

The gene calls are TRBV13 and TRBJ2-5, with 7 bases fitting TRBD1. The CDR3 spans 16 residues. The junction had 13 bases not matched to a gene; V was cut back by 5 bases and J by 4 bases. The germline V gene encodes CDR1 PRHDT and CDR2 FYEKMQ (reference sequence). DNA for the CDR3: TGTGCCAGCAGCCGAGGGGGCACGGGGACGGGAGAGACCCAGTACTTC. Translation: CASSRGGTGTGETQYF.

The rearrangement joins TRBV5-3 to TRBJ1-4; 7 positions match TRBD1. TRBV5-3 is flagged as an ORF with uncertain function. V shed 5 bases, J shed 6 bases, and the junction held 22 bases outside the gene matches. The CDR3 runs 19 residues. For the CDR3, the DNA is TGTGCCAGAAGACCCAGTCGGACGGGACAGAATTGCCGGGATGAAAAACTGTTTTTT. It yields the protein CARRPSRTGQNCRDEKLFF.

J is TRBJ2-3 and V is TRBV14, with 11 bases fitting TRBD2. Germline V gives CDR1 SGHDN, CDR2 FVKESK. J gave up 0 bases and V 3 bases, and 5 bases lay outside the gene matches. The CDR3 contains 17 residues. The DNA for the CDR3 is TGTGCCAGCAGCCAGCGACTAGCGGGGCGTAGCACAGATACGCAGTATTTT. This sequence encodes CASSQRLAGRSTDTQYF.

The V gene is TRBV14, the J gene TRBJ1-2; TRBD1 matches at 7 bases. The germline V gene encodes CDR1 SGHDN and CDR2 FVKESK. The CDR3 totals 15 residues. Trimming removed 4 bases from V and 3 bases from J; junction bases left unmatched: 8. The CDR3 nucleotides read TGTGCCAGCAGCCGACTTCAGACAGGGTACTATGGCTACACCTTC. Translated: CASSRLQTGYYGYTF.

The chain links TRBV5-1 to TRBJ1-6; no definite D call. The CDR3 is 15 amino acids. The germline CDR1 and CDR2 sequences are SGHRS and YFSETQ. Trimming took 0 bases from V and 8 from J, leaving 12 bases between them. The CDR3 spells CASSLGPTVDSPLHF. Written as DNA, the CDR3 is TGCGCCAGCAGCTTGGGCCCTACGGTTGATTCACCCCTCCACTTT.

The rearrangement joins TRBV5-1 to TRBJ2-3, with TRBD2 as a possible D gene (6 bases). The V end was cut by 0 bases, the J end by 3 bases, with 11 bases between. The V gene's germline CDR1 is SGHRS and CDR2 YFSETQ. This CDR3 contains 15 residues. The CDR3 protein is CASSLDLATTDTQYF. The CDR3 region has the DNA TGCGCCAGCAGCTTGGACCTAGCGACAACAGATACGCAGTATTTT.

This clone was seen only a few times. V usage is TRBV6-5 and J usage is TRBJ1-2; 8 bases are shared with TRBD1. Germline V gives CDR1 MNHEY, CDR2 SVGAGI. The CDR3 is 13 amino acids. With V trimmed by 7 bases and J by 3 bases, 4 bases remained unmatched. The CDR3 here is CASTGGDYYGYTF. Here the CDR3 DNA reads TGTGCCAGCACAGGGGGCGATTACTATGGCTACACCTTC.

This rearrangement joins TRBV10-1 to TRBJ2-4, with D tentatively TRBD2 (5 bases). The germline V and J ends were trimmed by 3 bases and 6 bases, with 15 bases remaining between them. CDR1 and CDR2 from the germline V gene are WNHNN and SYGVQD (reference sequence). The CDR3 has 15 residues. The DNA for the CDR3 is TGCGCCAGCAGTGAAGGAAATTCTGAGGGAAACATTCAGTACTTC. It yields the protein CASSEGNSEGNIQYF.

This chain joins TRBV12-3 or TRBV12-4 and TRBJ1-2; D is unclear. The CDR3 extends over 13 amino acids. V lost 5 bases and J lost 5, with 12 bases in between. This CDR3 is CASSPPVVYGYTF. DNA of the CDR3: TGTGCCAGCAGTCCGCCCGTAGTATATGGCTACACCTTC.

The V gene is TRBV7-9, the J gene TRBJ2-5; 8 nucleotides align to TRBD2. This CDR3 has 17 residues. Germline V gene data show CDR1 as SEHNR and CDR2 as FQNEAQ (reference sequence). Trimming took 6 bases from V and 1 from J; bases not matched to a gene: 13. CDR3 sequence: CASRRGEYGRAQETQYF. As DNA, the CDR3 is TGTGCCAGCAGGAGGGGGGAGTACGGGAGGGCCCAAGAGACCCAGTACTTC. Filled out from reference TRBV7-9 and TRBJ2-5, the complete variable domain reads DTGVSQNPRHKITKRGQNVTFRCDPISEHNRLYWYRQTLGQGPEFLTYFQNEAQLEKSRLLSDRFSAERPKGSFSTLEIQRTEQGDSAMYLCASRRGEYGRAQETQYFGPGTRLLVL.

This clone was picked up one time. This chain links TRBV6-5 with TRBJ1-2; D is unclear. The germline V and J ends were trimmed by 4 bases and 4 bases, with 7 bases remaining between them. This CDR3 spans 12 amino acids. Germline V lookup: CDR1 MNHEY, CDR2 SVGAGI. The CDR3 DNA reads TGTGCCAGCAGTTCCCCGGGCTATGGCTACACCTTC. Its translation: CASSSPGYGYTF.

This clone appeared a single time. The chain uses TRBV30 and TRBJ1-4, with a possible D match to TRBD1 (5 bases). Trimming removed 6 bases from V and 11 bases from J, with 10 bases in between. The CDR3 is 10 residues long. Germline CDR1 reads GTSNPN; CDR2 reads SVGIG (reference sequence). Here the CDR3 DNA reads TGTGCCTGCGGAGGGGCTAAACTGTTTTTT. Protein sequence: CACGGAKLFF.

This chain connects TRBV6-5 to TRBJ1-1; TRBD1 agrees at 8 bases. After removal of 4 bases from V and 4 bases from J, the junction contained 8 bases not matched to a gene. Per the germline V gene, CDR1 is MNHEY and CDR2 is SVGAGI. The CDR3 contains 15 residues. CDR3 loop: CASSSGGSMSTEAFF. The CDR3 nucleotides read TGTGCCAGCAGTTCAGGGGGCAGTATGAGCACTGAAGCTTTCTTT.

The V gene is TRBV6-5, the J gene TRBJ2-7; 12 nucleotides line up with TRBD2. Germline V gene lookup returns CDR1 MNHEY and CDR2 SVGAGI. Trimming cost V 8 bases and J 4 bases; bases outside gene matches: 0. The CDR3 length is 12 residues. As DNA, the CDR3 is TGTGCCAGCGGGACTAGCGGGTACGAGCAGTACTTC. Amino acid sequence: CASGTSGYEQYF.

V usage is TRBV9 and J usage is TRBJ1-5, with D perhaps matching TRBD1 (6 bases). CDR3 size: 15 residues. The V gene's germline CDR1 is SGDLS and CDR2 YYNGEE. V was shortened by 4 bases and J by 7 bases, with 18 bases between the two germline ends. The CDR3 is CASSNDVGGAQPQHF. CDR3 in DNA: TGTGCCAGCAGCAATGACGTAGGGGGTGCCCAGCCCCAGCATTTT.

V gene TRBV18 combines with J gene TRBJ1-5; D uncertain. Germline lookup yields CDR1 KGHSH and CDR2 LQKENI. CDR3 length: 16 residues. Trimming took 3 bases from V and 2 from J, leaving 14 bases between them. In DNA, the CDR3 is TGTGCCAGCTCACCGGGAGTTCCCGAGGGCAATCAGCCCCAGCATTTT. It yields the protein CASSPGVPEGNQPQHF.

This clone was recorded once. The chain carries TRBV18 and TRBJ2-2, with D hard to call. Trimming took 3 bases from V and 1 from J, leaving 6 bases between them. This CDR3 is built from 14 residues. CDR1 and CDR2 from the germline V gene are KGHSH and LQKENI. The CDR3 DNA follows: TGTGCCAGCTCACCCCGACAGAACACCGGGGAGCTGTTTTTT. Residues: CASSPRQNTGELFF.

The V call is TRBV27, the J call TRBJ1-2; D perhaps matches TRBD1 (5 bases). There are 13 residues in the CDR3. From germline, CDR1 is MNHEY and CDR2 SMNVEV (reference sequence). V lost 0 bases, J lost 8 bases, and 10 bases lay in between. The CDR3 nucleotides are TGTGCCAGCAGTTTATCAGGGAGGGGAGGCTACACCTTC. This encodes CASSLSGRGGYTF.

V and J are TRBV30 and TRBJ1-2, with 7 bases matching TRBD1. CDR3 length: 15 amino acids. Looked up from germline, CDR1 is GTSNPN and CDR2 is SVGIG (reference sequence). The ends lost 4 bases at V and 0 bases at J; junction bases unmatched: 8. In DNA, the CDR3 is TGTGCCTGGAAAAGGGACAGAGCTACTAACTATGGCTACACCTTC. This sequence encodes CAWKRDRATNYGYTF.

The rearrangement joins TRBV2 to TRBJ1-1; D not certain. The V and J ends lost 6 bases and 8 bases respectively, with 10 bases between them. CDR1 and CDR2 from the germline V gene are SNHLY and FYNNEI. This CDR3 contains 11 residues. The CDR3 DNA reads TGTGCCAGCAGCCCCCGGAGAGAAGCTTTCTTT. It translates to CASSPRREAFF.

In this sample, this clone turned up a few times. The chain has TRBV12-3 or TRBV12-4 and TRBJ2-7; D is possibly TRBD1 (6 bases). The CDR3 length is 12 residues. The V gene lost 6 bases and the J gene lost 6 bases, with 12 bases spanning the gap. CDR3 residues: CASSIQGGEQYF. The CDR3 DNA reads TGTGCCAGCAGCATACAGGGTGGCGAGCAGTACTTC.

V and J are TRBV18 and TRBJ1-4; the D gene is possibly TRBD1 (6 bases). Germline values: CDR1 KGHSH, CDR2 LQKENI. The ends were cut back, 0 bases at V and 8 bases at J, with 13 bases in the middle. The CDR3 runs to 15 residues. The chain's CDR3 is CASSPPGERGEKLFF. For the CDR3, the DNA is TGTGCCAGCTCACCACCGGGTGAAAGGGGGGAAAAACTGTTTTTT.

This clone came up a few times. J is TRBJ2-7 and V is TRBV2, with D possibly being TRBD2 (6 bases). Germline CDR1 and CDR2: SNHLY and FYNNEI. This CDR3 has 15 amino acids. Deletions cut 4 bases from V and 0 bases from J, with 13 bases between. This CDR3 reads CASSGWEESSYEQYF. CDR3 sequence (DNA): TGTGCCAGCAGTGGCTGGGAGGAATCCTCCTACGAGCAGTACTTC.

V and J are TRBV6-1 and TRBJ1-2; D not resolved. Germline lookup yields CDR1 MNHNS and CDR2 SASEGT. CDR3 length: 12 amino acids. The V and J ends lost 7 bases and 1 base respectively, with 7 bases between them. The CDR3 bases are TGTGCCAGCAAACGGGATAACTATGGCTACACCTTC. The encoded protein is CASKRDNYGYTF.

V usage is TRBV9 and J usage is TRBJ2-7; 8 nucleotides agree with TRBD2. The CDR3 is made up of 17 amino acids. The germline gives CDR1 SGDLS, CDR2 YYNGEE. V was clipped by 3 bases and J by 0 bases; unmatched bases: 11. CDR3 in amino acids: CASSAPSGGRHSYEQYF. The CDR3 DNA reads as TGTGCCAGCAGCGCCCCCAGCGGGGGCAGGCACTCCTACGAGCAGTACTTC.

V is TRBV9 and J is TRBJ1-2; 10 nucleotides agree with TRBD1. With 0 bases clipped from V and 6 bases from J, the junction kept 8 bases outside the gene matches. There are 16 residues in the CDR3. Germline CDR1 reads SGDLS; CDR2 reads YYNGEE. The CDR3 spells CASSVVLGQGSNGYTF. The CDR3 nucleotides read TGTGCCAGCAGCGTAGTGTTGGGACAGGGGTCAAATGGCTACACCTTC.

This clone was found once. CDR3 sequence (DNA): TGTGCTAGTGGTTTGGTCCGCCGGACAGGGAATTCTTCTGAAGCTTTCTTT. Translated, it gives CASGLVRRTGNSSEAFF. This sequence joins TRBV12-5 and TRBJ1-1; 8 bases are a match to TRBD1. V lost 0 bases, J lost 6 bases, and 12 bases stayed unmatched. This CDR3 spans 17 amino acids. In germline, CDR1 is LGHNT, CDR2 FRNRAP. Supplemented by reference TRBV12-5 and TRBJ1-1, the full variable domain reads DARVTQTPRHKVTEMGQEVTMRCQPILGHNTVFWYRQTMMQGLELLAYFRNRAPLDDSGMPKDRFSAEMPDATLATLKIQPSEPRDSAVYFCASGLVRRTGNSSEAFFGQGTRLTVV.

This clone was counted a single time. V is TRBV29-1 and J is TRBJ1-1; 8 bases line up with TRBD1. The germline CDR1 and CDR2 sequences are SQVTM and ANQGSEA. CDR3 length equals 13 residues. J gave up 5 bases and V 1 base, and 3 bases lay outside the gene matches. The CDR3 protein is CSVEADRVTEAFF. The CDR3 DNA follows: TGCAGCGTTGAAGCGGACAGGGTTACTGAAGCTTTCTTT.

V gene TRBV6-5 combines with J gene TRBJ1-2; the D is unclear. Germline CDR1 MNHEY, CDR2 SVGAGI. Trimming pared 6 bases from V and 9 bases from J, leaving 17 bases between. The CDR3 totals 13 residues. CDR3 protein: CASSPPGVTRYTF. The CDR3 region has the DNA TGTGCCAGCAGCCCCCCCGGGGTGACTCGCTACACCTTC.

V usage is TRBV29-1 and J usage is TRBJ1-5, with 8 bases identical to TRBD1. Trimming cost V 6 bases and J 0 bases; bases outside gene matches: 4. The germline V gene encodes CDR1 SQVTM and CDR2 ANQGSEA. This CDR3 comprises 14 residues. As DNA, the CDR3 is TGCAGCGTCACAGGGGGGGATAGCAATCAGCCCCAGCATTTT. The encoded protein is CSVTGGDSNQPQHF.